These T cell receptor beta chains were read from a single sample in a study of monozygotic twins with cystic fibrosis. Generated by immunoSEQ multiplex PCR, the TCRdb table keeps only in-frame clones and is missing some. The sample includes 7,400 or so clones, over 85% of them seen just once. Sequencing was done on a sample of blood. The receptors originated from a boy between 2 and 10 years old with cystic fibrosis. Both conserved end residues are part of each CDR3. A D gene is named only where the DNA matches it firmly. Clone size is stated in some rows and not others, as once, few, many or a class when expanded.

len,v_gene,j_gene,abundance,d_gene,CDR3aa,CDR3nt
9,TRBV11-3,TRBJ1-5,-,-,CVVNQPQHF,TGTGTGGTCAATCAGCCCCAGCATTTT
15,TRBV7-2,TRBJ2-1,-,-,CASSFGGTSYNEQFF,TGTGCCAGCAGCTTTGGGGGAACCTCCTACAATGAGCAGTTCTTC
16,TRBV6-4,TRBJ2-2,once,TRBD1,CASSDSGTGNTGELFF,TGTGCCAGCAGTGACTCCGGGACAGGGAACACCGGGGAGCTGTTTTTT
16,TRBV5-1,TRBJ2-3,once,-,CASSSPRGARTDTQYF,TGCGCCAGCAGCTCGCCAAGGGGAGCTCGCACAGATACGCAGTATTTT
15,TRBV4-1,TRBJ2-3,-,-,CASSQGWGGQDTQYF,TGCGCCAGCAGCCAAGGGTGGGGAGGACAAGATACGCAGTATTTT
16,TRBV6-4,TRBJ2-3,-,TRBD2,CASSEAGGLGADTQYF,TGTGCCAGCAGTGAGGCAGGCGGACTAGGTGCAGATACGCAGTATTTT
13,TRBV19,TRBJ2-7,-,-,CASSIAAVYEQYF,TGTGCCAGTAGTATAGCGGCTGTCTACGAGCAGTACTTC
16,TRBV9,TRBJ2-5,-,TRBD2,CASSRPPGGPQETQYF,TGTGCCAGCAGCCGACCCCCGGGAGGCCCACAAGAGACCCAGTACTTC
16,TRBV10-2,TRBJ2-7,-,TRBD1,CASSRNRQGLSYEQYF,TGCGCCAGCAGTCGAAACCGACAGGGGCTATCCTACGAGCAGTACTTC
15,TRBV11-2,TRBJ1-1,-,-,CASSFVQGSSTEAFF,TGTGCCAGCAGCTTTGTGCAGGGGTCATCCACTGAAGCTTTCTTT
14,TRBV7-6,TRBJ2-1,-,TRBD1,CASSFGTGANEQFF,TGTGCCAGCAGCTTTGGGACAGGGGCCAATGAGCAGTTCTTC
13,TRBV7-6,TRBJ1-1,few,-,CASSLGQNTEAFF,TGTGCCAGCAGCTTAGGGCAGAACACTGAAGCTTTCTTT
12,TRBV5-4,TRBJ1-2,-,-,CASSLLTGGYTF,TGTGCCAGCAGTCTACTGACGGGGGGCTACACCTTC
15,TRBV6-1,TRBJ1-5,-,TRBD1,CASSPGTGGKQPQHF,TGTGCCAGCAGTCCCGGGACAGGGGGGAAACAGCCCCAGCATTTT
11,TRBV7-9,TRBJ1-2,-,-,CASSPDYGYTF,TGTGCCAGCAGCCCAGACTATGGCTACACCTTC
15,TRBV7-6,TRBJ1-4,-,-,CASSFVRATNEKLFF,TGTGCCAGCAGCTTTGTCAGGGCAACTAATGAAAAACTGTTTTTT
17,TRBV6-1,TRBJ1-5,-,-,CASSDAVQDYSNQPQHF,TGTGCCAGCAGTGACGCGGTTCAGGATTATAGCAATCAGCCCCAGCATTTT
12,TRBV25-1,TRBJ2-1,-,-,CASGVSVNEQFF,TGTGCCAGTGGGGTGAGTGTGAATGAGCAGTTCTTC
15,TRBV6-5,TRBJ1-5,-,TRBD1,CASSTTPDRAQPQHF,TGTGCCAGCAGCACGACTCCTGACAGGGCCCAGCCCCAGCATTTT
16,TRBV7-9,TRBJ1-3,-,-,CASSLTGHLTGNTIYF,TGTGCCAGCAGCTTAACCGGCCATCTAACTGGAAACACCATATATTTT
15,TRBV5-1,TRBJ2-1,-,TRBD2,CASSLGLAVYNEQFF,TGCGCCAGCAGCTTGGGTCTAGCGGTTTACAATGAGCAGTTCTTC
16,TRBV7-6,TRBJ1-2,-,-,CASSSGRGGTNYGYTF,TGTGCCAGCAGCTCAGGGCGGGGGGGGACTAACTATGGCTACACCTTC
14,TRBV7-2,TRBJ1-1,-,TRBD1,CASSFRQGNTEAFF,TGTGCCAGCAGCTTCCGACAGGGGAACACTGAAGCTTTCTTT
16,TRBV5-8,TRBJ2-1,-,-,CASSLEQRIFYNEQFF,TGTGCCAGCAGCTTGGAGCAGAGAATATTCTACAATGAGCAGTTCTTC
9,TRBV28,TRBJ2-7,-,-,CASGYEQYF,TGTGCCAGTGGCTACGAGCAGTACTTC
16,TRBV9,TRBJ1-4,-,-,CASSGRGGTTNEKLFF,TGTGCCAGCAGCGGACGCGGGGGAACAACTAATGAAAAACTGTTTTTT
16,TRBV9,TRBJ2-2,-,TRBD1,CASSVGGQGATGELFF,TGTGCCAGCAGCGTAGGCGGACAGGGGGCAACCGGGGAGCTGTTTTTT
11,TRBV7-3,TRBJ2-3,-,-,CANRGTDTQYF,TGTGCCAATCGAGGGACAGATACGCAGTATTTT
13,TRBV11-2,TRBJ1-1,-,-,CASSSDRNTEAFF,TGTGCCAGCAGCTCAGACAGGAACACTGAAGCTTTCTTT
21,TRBV6-7,TRBJ2-2,-,TRBD2,CASSYDRLPGLAGGNTGELFF,TGTGCCAGCAGTTACGATAGATTGCCGGGACTAGCGGGGGGAAACACCGGGGAGCTGTTTTTT
15,TRBV6-1,TRBJ1-2,-,TRBD1,CASSEVTGPNYGYTF,TGTGCCAGCAGTGAAGTGACAGGGCCTAACTATGGCTACACCTTC
15,TRBV4-3,TRBJ1-5,-,-,CASSQEARGSQPQHF,TGCGCCAGCAGCCAAGAGGCCAGGGGCTCTCAGCCCCAGCATTTT
14,TRBV4-3,TRBJ1-3,-,-,CASSRSGTGNTIYF,TGCGCCAGCAGCCGCTCCGGGACTGGAAACACCATATATTTT
15,TRBV5-1,TRBJ1-4,-,TRBD1,CASSLGGTGTEKLFF,TGCGCCAGCAGCTTGGGGGGGACAGGGACCGAAAAACTGTTTTTT
15,TRBV13,TRBJ1-2,once,-,CASSLGRGGSYGYTF,TGTGCCAGCAGCTTAGGCCGGGGAGGGTCTTATGGCTACACCTTC
15,TRBV2,TRBJ1-5,-,TRBD1,CASSADRARNQPQHF,TGTGCCAGCAGCGCGGACAGGGCTAGGAATCAGCCCCAGCATTTT
13,TRBV7-2,TRBJ1-3,-,-,CASSSPGGNTIYF,TGTGCCAGCAGCTCCCCGGGTGGGAACACCATATATTTT
15,TRBV5-6,TRBJ1-2,-,-,CASSSLEMETYGYTF,TGTGCCAGCAGCTCCCTCGAAATGGAAACCTATGGCTACACCTTC
15,TRBV19,TRBJ2-7,-,-,CASSMTGGSSYEQYF,TGTGCCAGTAGTATGACCGGGGGCTCCTCCTACGAGCAGTACTTC
15,TRBV4-1,TRBJ2-7,-,TRBD2,CASSQTGLAGDEQYF,TGCGCCAGCAGCCAAACGGGACTAGCGGGGGACGAGCAGTACTTC
19,TRBV4-3,TRBJ2-3,-,TRBD2,CASSQDRSGGSGYTDTQYF,TGCGCCAGCAGCCAAGATCGGAGCGGGGGGTCCGGATACACAGATACGCAGTATTTT
12,TRBV19,TRBJ1-5,-,-,CASSMGGQPQHF,TGTGCCAGTAGTATGGGAGGTCAGCCCCAGCATTTT
13,TRBV4-2,TRBJ1-2,once,TRBD1,CASSLGTVYGYTF,TGTGCCAGCAGCCTTGGGACAGTCTATGGCTACACCTTC
15,TRBV5-1,TRBJ1-1,-,-,CASSLGGGANTEAFF,TGCGCCAGCAGCTTGGGAGGGGGGGCGAACACTGAAGCTTTCTTT
16,TRBV13,TRBJ2-1,once,TRBD2,CASSPPHSGYYNEQFF,TGTGCCAGCAGCCCCCCCCATAGCGGGTACTACAATGAGCAGTTCTTC
14,TRBV7-8,TRBJ1-1,-,TRBD1,CASSLGTGGPEAFF,TGTGCCAGCAGCTTAGGGACAGGGGGCCCTGAAGCTTTCTTT
13,TRBV5-6,TRBJ1-5,-,-,CASSWGGGQPQHF,TGTGCCAGCAGCTGGGGGGGTGGCCAGCCCCAGCATTTT
12,TRBV29-1,TRBJ2-3,-,-,CSVDQGPDTQYF,TGCAGCGTTGATCAGGGCCCCGATACGCAGTATTTT
19,TRBV23-1,TRBJ2-7,-,-,CASSQSRLECRFRSYEQYF,TGCGCCAGCAGTCAATCACGTCTTGAATGTCGGTTTCGGTCCTACGAGCAGTACTTC
14,TRBV5-1,TRBJ1-2,-,-,CASSLAGGLEGYTF,TGCGCCAGCAGCTTGGCCGGGGGGCTGGAGGGCTACACCTTC
17,TRBV2,TRBJ2-5,-,-,CASLRGLMEGKWQSQYF,TGTGCCTCACTCAGGGGTTTGATGGAGGGCAAGTGGCAAAGTCAGTACTTC
18,TRBV9,TRBJ2-1,-,TRBD2,CASSVVSSGGPVHNEQFF,TGTGCCAGCAGCGTAGTAAGTAGCGGGGGGCCAGTCCACAATGAGCAGTTCTTC